This T cell receptor beta chain was sequenced for a study of CD8+ T cells in alopecia areata. Trimming took 4 bases from V and 0 from J, leaving 11 bases between them. From germline, CDR1 is SGHRS and CDR2 YFSETQ. The CDR3 length is 14 residues. cDNA prepared by RNA extraction and subsequent reverse transcription served as the template for sequencing. Repertoires were generated with immunoSEQ multiplex PCR, while TCRdb's copy carries only in-frame clones and drops some. The table has fewer than 200,000 clones, over 50% seen once. CD4+ and CD8+ T cells were sorted from PBMCs stained for CD3, CD4 and CD8.

V gene TRBV5-1 combines with J gene TRBJ2-7, with a possible D match to TRBD1 (7 bases). The material sequenced was CD4+ T cells sorted from blood, taken at week 0. The origin of this receptor is a human donor with alopecia areata. The DNA for the CDR3 is TGCGCCAGCAGCGCGGGACAGAGCTCCTACGAGCAGTACTTC. Encoded protein: CASSAGQSSYEQYF.